This T cell receptor (beta chain) was identified during a study of blood T cell repertoires in COVID-19. The data were produced by immunoSEQ multiplex PCR, yet TCRdb's version contains in-frame clones alone and is incomplete. The sample lists about 100,000 clones, about 80% occurring once. The TCR sequence derives from a man between 65 and 85 years old with active or convalescent COVID-19. The sequenced material came from peripheral blood.

The CDR3 protein is CASSPQGAKNTEAFF. The CDR3, as DNA: TGCGCCAGCAGCCCGCAGGGGGCGAAGAACACTGAAGCTTTCTTT. The chain combines TRBV5-1 with TRBJ1-1; TRBD1 aligns across 8 bases. Germline CDR1 is SGHRS and CDR2 is YFSETQ. Trimming cost V 4 bases and J 1 base; bases outside gene matches: 6. The CDR3 runs to 15 residues.